This T cell receptor beta chain was profiled in a study of Graves' ophthalmopathy and Graves' hyperthyroidism. CDR3 length equals 14 residues. With 0 bases clipped from V and 7 bases from J, the junction kept 5 bases outside the gene matches. Germline-derived CDR1 and CDR2 are PRHDT and FYEKMQ (reference sequence). Regarding this clonotype: The antigen is undetermined.

Transcripts of RNA were the source for amplifying TCR beta CDR3 regions. HTBI-primed first-round RT-PCR preceded second-round multiplex PCR. TCRdb ran MiXCR on the multiplex PCR reads and lists one entry per CDR3 protein. This table holds hundreds of thousands of distinct CDR3 sequences, 22% found once. Findings and limits, study-wide: Blood was where most expanded thyroid clonotypes above 0.001 frequency also turned up.

This chain uses TRBV13 with TRBJ2-5, with 7 nucleotides matching TRBD2. The clonotype comes from a woman under 30 with stable Graves' hyperthyroidism. Some clones in this sample may be carry-over from other donors' samples. The sequenced material came from peripheral blood. CDR3: CASSLGTSPGTQYF. The CDR3 DNA sequence: TGTGCCAGCAGCTTAGGGACTAGCCCCGGGACCCAGTACTTC.